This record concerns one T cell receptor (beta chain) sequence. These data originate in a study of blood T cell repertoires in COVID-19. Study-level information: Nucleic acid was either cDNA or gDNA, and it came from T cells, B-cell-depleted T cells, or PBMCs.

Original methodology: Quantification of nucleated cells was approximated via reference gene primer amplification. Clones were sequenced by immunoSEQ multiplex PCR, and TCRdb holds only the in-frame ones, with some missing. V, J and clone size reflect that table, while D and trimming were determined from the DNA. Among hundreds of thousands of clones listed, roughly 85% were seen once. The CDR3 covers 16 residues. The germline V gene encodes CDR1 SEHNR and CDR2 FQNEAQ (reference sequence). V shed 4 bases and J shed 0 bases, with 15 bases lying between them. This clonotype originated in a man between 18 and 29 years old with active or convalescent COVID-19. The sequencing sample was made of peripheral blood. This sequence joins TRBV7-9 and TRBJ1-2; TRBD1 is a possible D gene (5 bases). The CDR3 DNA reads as TGTGCCAGCAGCTATCTAGACAGAGGAGCTAACTATGGCTACACCTTC. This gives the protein CASSYLDRGANYGYTF.